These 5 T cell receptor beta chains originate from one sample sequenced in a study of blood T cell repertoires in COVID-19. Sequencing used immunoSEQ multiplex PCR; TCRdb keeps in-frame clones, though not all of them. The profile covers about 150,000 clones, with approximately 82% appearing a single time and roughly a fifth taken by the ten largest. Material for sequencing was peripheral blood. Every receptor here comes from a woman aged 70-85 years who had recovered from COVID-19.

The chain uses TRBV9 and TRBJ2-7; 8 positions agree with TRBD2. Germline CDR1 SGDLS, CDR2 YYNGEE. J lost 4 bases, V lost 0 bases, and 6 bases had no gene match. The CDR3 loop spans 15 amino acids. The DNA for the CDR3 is TGTGCCAGCAGCGTAGGTAGCGGGAAGGCGTACGAGCAGTACTTC. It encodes CASSVGSGKAYEQYF.

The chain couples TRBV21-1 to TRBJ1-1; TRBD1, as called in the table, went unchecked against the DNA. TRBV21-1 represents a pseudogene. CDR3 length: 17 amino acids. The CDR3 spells CASSRSTGGLWNTEAFF. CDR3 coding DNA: TGTGCCAGCAGCCGCTCGACAGGGGGGCTTTGGAACACTGAAGCTTTCTTT.

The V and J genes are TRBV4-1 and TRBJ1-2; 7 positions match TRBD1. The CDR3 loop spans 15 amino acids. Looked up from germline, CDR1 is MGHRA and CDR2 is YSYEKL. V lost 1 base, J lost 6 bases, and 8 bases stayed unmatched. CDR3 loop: CASSQGDTQGNGYTF. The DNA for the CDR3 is TGCGCCAGCAGCCAAGGGGACACACAGGGGAATGGCTACACCTTC.

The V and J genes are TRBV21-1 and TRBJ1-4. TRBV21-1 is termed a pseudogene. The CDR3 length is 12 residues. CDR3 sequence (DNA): TGTGCCAGCAGCAAAGTTCGAGGGAAACTGTTTTTT. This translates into CASSKVRGKLFF.

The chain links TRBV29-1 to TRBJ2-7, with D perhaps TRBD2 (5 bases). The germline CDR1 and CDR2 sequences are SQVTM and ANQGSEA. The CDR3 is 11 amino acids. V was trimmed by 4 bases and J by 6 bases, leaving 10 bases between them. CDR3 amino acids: CSVGTRGEQYF. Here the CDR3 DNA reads TGCAGCGTTGGGACCCGGGGCGAGCAGTACTTC.